The next 12 T cell receptor beta chains were all read from a single sample in a study of blood T cell repertoires in COVID-19. Clones were sequenced by immunoSEQ multiplex PCR, and TCRdb holds only the in-frame ones, with some missing. The sample yields about 270,000 clones, more than 70% seen once. The sample was peripheral blood. The receptors derive from a man at least 80 years old with acute or convalescent COVID-19.

CDR3 region: CASSIGQGGLFRNYGYTF. Written as DNA, the CDR3 is TGTGCCAGTAGTATAGGACAGGGGGGACTGTTTCGGAACTATGGCTACACCTTC. The genes are TRBV19 and TRBJ1-2, with 9 positions matching TRBD1. The CDR3 totals 18 residues. Per germline, CDR1 LNHDA and CDR2 SQIVND (reference sequence). The J segment lost 2 bases and the V segment lost 1 base, leaving 11 bases of the junction unmatched.

The genes are TRBV20-1 and TRBJ1-1, with a weak D call TRBD1 (6 bases). Germline CDR1 is DFQATT and CDR2 is SNEGSKA (reference sequence). V was shortened by 4 bases and J by 8 bases, with 11 bases between the two germline ends. The CDR3 covers 11 residues. CDR3 nucleotides: TGCAGTGCTAAAAATCAGGGGGAAGCTTTCTTT. This gives the protein CSAKNQGEAFF.

The chain couples TRBV7-2 to TRBJ2-5; TRBD2 matches 8 bases. The V gene's germline CDR1 is SGHTA and CDR2 FQGNSA. The CDR3 contains 14 residues. V was pared by 8 bases and J by 1 base, with 6 bases of the junction left unmatched. The CDR3 protein is CASSIGGAQETQYF. The DNA of the CDR3 is TGTGCCAGCTCGATCGGGGGGGCCCAAGAGACCCAGTACTTC.

The CDR3 DNA reads TGCGCCAGCAGCTTGGTACTTTCGGGTGAAAAACTGTTTTTT. Protein product: CASSLVLSGEKLFF. The chain carries TRBV5-1 and TRBJ1-4; D call uncertain. Trimming stripped 0 bases from V and 7 bases from J, with 10 bases between. CDR1 is SGHRS, CDR2 YFSETQ, per germline. The CDR3 loop spans 14 amino acids.

This chain connects TRBV30 to TRBJ1-6, with D tentatively TRBD1 (6 bases). Trimming removed 4 bases at V and 9 bases at J, with 16 bases between. Germline CDR1 GTSNPN, CDR2 SVGIG (reference sequence). CDR3 length equals 14 residues. CDR3 region: CAWTFTKQGSPLHF. The CDR3 DNA sequence: TGTGCCTGGACCTTTACTAAACAGGGTTCACCCCTCCACTTT.

The chain couples TRBV28 to TRBJ2-5; D possibly corresponds to TRBD2 (5 bases). CDR3 size: 15 residues. The ends were cut back, 2 bases at V and 0 bases at J, with 10 bases in the middle. CDR1 is MDHEN, CDR2 SYDVKM, per germline. The CDR3 nucleotides read TGTGCCAGCAGTTTACCTAGCCAGTACCAAGAGACCCAGTACTTC. The encoded protein is CASSLPSQYQETQYF.

The rearrangement joins TRBV5-1 to TRBJ2-1; TRBD2 aligns across 12 bases. This CDR3 is 14 amino acids long. The trim removed 9 bases at V and 9 bases at J, leaving 10 bases unmatched. Germline-derived CDR1 and CDR2 are SGHRS and YFSETQ. CDR3 DNA: TGCGCCACCGCCAGACTAGCGGGAGACCTTGAGCAGTTCTTC. Amino acid sequence: CATARLAGDLEQFF.

This clone was seen only once. The chain recombines TRBV7-9 with TRBJ1-2, with D possibly TRBD1 on 5 matching bases. This CDR3 region has 12 residues. Germline assignment: CDR1 SEHNR and CDR2 FQNEAQ (reference sequence). Trimming took 4 bases from V and 7 from J, leaving 10 bases between them. The CDR3 DNA follows: TGTGCCAGCAGCTCGGGCAGGGTTGGCTACACCTTC. It encodes CASSSGRVGYTF.

This chain joins TRBV7-3 and TRBJ2-1; 15 nucleotides align to TRBD2. CDR1 is SGHTA, CDR2 FQGTGA, per germline. There are 20 residues in the CDR3. V was pared by 4 bases and J by 0 bases, with 10 bases of the junction left unmatched. The CDR3 region has the DNA TGTGCCAGCAGCTCACCAAACGGACTAGCGGGAGGGAGCTCCTACAATGAGCAGTTCTTC. It translates to CASSSPNGLAGGSSYNEQFF.

A few counts support this clone. This sequence joins TRBV3-1 (or the pseudogene TRBV3-2) and TRBJ2-6; 8 positions match TRBD1. V shed 4 bases, J shed 0 bases, and the junction held 5 bases outside the gene matches. The CDR3 covers 17 residues. The germline V gene has CDR1 LGHDT and CDR2 YNNKEL (reference sequence). The CDR3 region is CASSRTGRPSGANVLTF. The CDR3 bases are TGTGCCAGCAGCCGGACAGGGCGCCCCTCTGGGGCCAACGTCCTGACTTTC.

The V and J genes are TRBV19 and TRBJ2-5; 10 bases are shared with TRBD1. CDR1 is LNHDA and CDR2 is SQIVND in the germline V gene (reference sequence). This CDR3 has 13 amino acids. J gave up 6 bases and V 9 bases, and 7 bases lay outside the gene matches. This CDR3 is CASRDRGGQTQYF. CDR3 in DNA: TGTGCCAGCCGGGACAGGGGAGGGCAGACCCAGTACTTC.

V is TRBV18 and J is TRBJ2-3; a possible D gene is TRBD2 (5 bases). Germline V gives CDR1 KGHSH, CDR2 LQKENI. The CDR3 covers 16 residues. Between the trimmed V and J ends, which lost 0 bases and 2 bases, there was a span of 12 bases. The CDR3 spells CASSPPALAPTDTQYF. For the CDR3, the DNA is TGTGCCAGCTCACCACCGGCGCTAGCCCCCACAGATACGCAGTATTTT. The variable domain in full, completed from reference TRBV18 and TRBJ2-3, reads NAGVMQNPRHLVRRRGQEARLRCSPMKGHSHVYWYRQLPEEGLKFMVYLQKENIIDESGMPKERFSAEFPKEGPSILRIQQVVRGDSAAYFCASSPPALAPTDTQYFGPGTRLTVL.